This T cell receptor (beta chain) came from a study of neoadjuvant anti-PD-1 for oral cavity cancer. Study-wide background: Patients without progression received a fourth nivolumab dose around day 43, then surgical resection on days 50-56. Regarding the study as a whole: TCR analyses covered only a few patients per response group.

Libraries were prepared by immunoSEQ multiplex PCR; TCRdb keeps only in-frame clonotypes and omits some of them. The sample shows about 9,500 clones, 68% of them seen only once. Time point defined: after neoadjuvant nivolumab, at surgical resection. Patients were newly diagnosed with stage II-IVA oral cavity squamous cell carcinoma without prior systemic or radiation treatment. Blood cells were analyzed directly, without culture or expansion. Of note for this clone: Its antigen is not identified.

V was cut by 1 base and J by 3 bases, with 13 bases left in between. Per the germline V gene, CDR1 is SGHRS and CDR2 is YFSETQ. This CDR3 has 15 residues. The rearrangement uses TRBV5-1 and TRBJ1-1, with D unresolved. This TCR was recovered from a person aged 40 to 85 with oral cavity squamous cell carcinoma. The material sequenced was PBMCs, taken after nivolumab (anti-PD-1) treatment. The CDR3 sequence: CASSLMGNRDTEAFF. Written as DNA, the CDR3 is TGCGCCAGCAGCTTGATGGGGAATCGGGACACTGAAGCTTTCTTT.